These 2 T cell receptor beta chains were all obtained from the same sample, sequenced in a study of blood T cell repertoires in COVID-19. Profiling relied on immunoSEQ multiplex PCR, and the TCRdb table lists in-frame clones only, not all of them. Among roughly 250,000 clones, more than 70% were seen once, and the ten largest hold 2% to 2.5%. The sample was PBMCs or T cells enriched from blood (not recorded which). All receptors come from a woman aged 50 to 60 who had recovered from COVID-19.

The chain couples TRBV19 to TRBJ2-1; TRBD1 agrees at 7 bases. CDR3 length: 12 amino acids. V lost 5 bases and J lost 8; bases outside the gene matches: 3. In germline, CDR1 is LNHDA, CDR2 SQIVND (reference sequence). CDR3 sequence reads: CASSFRGYEQFF. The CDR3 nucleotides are TGTGCCAGTAGTTTCAGGGGGTATGAGCAGTTCTTC.

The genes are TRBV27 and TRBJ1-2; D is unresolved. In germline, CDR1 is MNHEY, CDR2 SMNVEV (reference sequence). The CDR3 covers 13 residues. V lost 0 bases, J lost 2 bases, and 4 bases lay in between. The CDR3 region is CASSLSSNYGYTF. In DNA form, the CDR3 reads TGTGCCAGCAGTTTATCTTCAAACTATGGCTACACCTTC.